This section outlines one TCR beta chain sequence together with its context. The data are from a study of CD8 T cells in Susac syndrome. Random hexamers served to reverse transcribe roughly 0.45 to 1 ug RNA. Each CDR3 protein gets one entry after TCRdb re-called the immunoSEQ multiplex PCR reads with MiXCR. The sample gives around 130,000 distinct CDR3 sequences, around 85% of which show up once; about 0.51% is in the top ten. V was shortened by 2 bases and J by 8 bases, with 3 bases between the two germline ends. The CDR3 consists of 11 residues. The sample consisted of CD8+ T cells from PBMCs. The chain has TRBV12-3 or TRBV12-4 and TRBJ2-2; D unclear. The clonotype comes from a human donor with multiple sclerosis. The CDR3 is CASSLMGELFF. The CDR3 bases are TGTGCCAGCAGTTTAATGGGGGAGCTGTTTTTT.